This T cell receptor (beta chain) was observed in a study of blood T cell repertoires in COVID-19. Looking at the study overall: In each case, the material was cDNA or gDNA derived from T cells, B-cell-depleted T cells, or PBMCs.

Germline V gene lookup returns CDR1 SNHLY and CDR2 FYNNEI. This CDR3 is built from 11 residues. V was cut by 8 bases and J by 4 bases, with 8 bases left in between. This clone has just one count. Authors' processing steps: Amplification of reference gene primers was used by the study to estimate nucleated cell counts. TCRdb keeps only in-frame clones here, not all; method: immunoSEQ multiplex PCR. From that table come the V and J calls and clone size; the DNA was used to work out D and trimming. The sample lists roughly 410,000 clones; 80% to 90% were seen once. Sequencing used peripheral blood. The V and J genes are TRBV2 and TRBJ1-2; D is ambiguous. The receptor was isolated from a woman aged 55-69 years with COVID-19, enrolled during active disease. In nucleotides, the CDR3 is TGTGCCAGCCCGGCGGTCTATGGCTACACCTTC. This translates into CASPAVYGYTF.